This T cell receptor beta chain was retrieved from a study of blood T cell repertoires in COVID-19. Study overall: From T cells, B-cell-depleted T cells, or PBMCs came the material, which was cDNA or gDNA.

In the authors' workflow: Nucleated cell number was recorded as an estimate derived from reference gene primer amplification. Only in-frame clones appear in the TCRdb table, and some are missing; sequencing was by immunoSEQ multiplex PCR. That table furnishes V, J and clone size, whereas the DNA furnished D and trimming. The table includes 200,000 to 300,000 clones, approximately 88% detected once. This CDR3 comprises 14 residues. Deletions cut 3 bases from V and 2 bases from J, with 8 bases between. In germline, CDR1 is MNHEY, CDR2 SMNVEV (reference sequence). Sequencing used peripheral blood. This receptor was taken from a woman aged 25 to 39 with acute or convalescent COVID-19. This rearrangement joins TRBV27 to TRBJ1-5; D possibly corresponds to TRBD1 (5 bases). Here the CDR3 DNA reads TGTGCCAGCAGTTTTAGGGGCGGCAATCAGCCCCAGCATTTT. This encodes CASSFRGGNQPQHF.